The rows below give T cell receptor beta chains drawn from one sample of a study of CD8 T cells in Susac syndrome. TCRdb re-analysed the immunoSEQ multiplex PCR reads in MiXCR, keeping a single row per CDR3 protein. The sample includes 170,000 or so distinct CDR3 sequences, roughly 94% seen only once; the top ten take approximately 0.099%. Sequencing was performed on CD4+ T cells from PBMCs. The source of these receptors is a human donor with Susac syndrome. Both conserved end residues are part of each CDR3. Clone size is shown for a subset of rows, as once, few, many or a class of expanded clone.

TRBV20-1,NA,TRBJ2-2,CSARSSGGNTGELFF
TRBV15,NA,TRBJ1-1,CATSSGQPPDTEAFF
TRBV9,NA,TRBJ2-1,CASSVMGLAYNEQFF
TRBV15,NA,TRBJ2-7,CATRGSGRAYEQYF
TRBV2,NA,TRBJ2-1,CARSGTGVLYNEQFF
TRBV7-9,NA,TRBJ1-2,CASSLGADYGYTF
TRBV20-1,NA,TRBJ2-7,CSISSSQGTGRHEQYF
TRBV11-2,NA,TRBJ2-7,CASSLGSRSWGEQYF
TRBV5-6,NA,TRBJ2-1,CASTAGLAGYNEQFF
TRBV18,once,TRBJ2-2,CASSPGGTGELFF
TRBV7-2,NA,TRBJ2-7,CASSLEGGRSYEQYF
TRBV20-1,NA,TRBJ1-4,CSARVTGTNEKLFF